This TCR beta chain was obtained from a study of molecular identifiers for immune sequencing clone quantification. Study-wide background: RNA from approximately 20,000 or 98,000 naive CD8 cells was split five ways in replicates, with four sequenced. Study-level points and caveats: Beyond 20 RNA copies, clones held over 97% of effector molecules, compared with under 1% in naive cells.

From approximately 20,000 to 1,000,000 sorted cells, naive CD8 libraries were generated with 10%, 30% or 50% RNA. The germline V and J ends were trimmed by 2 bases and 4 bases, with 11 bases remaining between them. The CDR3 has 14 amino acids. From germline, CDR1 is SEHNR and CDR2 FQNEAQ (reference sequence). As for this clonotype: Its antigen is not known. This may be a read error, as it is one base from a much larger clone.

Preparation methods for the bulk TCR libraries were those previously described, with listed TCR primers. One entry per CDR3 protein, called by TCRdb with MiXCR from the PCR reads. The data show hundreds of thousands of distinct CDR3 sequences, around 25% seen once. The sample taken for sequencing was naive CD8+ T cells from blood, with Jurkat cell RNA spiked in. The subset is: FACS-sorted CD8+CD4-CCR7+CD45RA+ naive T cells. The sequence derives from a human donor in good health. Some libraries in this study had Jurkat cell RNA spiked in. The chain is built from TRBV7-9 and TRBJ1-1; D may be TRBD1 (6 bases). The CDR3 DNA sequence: TGTGCCAGCAGCTTAAGACAGGAGATCACTGAAGCTTTCTTT. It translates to CASSLRQEITEAFF.